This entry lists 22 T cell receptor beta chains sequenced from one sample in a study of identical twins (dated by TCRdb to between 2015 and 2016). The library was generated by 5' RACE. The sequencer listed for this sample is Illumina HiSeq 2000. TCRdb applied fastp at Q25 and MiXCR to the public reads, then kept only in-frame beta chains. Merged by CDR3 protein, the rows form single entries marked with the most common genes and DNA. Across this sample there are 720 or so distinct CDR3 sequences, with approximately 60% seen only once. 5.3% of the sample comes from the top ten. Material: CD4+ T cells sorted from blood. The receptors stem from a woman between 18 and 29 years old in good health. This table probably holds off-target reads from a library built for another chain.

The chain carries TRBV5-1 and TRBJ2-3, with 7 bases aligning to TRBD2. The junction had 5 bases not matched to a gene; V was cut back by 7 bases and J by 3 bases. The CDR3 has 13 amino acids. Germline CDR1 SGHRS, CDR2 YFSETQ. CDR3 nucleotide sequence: TGCGCCAGCGAAGCGGGATTTACAGATACGCAGTATTTT. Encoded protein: CASEAGFTDTQYF.

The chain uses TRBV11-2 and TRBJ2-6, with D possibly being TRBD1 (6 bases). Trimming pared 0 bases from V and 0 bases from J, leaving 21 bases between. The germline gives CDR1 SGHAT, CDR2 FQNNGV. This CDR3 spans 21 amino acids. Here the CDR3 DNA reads TGTGCCAGCAGCTTAGATGGACAGCCACAATTAGTTAGCTCTGGGGCCAACGTCCTGACTTTC. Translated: CASSLDGQPQLVSSGANVLTF.

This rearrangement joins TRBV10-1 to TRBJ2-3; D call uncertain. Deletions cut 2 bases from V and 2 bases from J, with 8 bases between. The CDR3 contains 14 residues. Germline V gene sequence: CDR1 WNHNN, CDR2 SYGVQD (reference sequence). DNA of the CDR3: TGCGCCAGCAGTGAGAACACGATCACAGATACGCAGTATTTT. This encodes CASSENTITDTQYF.

The CDR3 loop is CASSRRSNEQYF. The CDR3 DNA reads TGTGCCAGCAGTCGCAGATCAAACGAGCAGTACTTC. The genes are TRBV7-8 and TRBJ2-7; D gene ambiguous. The V gene's germline CDR1 is SGHVS and CDR2 FQNEAQ. The V and J ends lost 6 bases and 5 bases respectively, with 11 bases between them. The CDR3 contains 12 residues.

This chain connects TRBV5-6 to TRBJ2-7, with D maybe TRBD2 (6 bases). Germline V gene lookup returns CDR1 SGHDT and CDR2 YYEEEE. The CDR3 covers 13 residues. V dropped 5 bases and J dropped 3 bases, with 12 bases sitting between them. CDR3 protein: CASRRGNNYEQYF. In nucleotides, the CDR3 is TGTGCCAGCAGGCGGGGAAACAACTACGAGCAGTACTTC.

DNA of the CDR3: TGTGCCAGCAGCTTCCCTGGGGATACGCAGTATTTT. It translates to CASSFPGDTQYF. The V call is TRBV7-9, the J call TRBJ2-3; D unclear. Germline loops: CDR1 SEHNR, CDR2 FQNEAQ (reference sequence). V lost 3 bases and J 6 bases, leaving 7 bases between the germline ends. This CDR3 has 12 amino acids.

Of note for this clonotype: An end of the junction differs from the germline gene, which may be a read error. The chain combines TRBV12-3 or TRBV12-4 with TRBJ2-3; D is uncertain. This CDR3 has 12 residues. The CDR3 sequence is CTSSPNTDTQYF. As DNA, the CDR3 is TGTACCAGCAGTCCCAACACAGATACGCAGTATTTT.

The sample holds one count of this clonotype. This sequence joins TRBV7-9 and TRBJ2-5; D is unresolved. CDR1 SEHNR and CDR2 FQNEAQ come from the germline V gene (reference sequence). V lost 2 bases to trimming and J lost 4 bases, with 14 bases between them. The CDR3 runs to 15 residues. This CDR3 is CASSLRAQYTETQYF. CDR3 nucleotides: TGTGCCAGCAGCTTAAGGGCTCAGTACACAGAGACCCAGTACTTC.

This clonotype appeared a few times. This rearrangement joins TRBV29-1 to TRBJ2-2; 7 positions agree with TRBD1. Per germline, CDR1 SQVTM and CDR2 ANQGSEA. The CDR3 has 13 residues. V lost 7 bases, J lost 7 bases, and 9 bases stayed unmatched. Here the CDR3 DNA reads TGCAGCGGGCGACAGGGTCGAGACGGGGAGCTGTTTTTT. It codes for CSGRQGRDGELFF.

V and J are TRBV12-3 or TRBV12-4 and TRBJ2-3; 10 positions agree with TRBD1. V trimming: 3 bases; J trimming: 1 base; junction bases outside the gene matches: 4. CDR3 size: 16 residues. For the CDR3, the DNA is TGTGCCAGCAGTTTTTTCGGGACAGGGGGCACAGATACGCAGTATTTT. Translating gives CASSFFGTGGTDTQYF.

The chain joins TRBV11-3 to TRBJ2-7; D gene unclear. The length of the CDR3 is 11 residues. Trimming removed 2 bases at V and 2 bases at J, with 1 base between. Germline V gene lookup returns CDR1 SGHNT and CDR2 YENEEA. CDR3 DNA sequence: TGTGCCAGCAGCTTAACCTACGAGCAGTACTTC. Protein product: CASSLTYEQYF.

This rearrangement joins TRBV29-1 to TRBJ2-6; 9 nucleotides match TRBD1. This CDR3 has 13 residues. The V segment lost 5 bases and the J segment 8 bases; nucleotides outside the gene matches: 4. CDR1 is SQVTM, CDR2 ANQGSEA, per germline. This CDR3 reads CSVPGTGPNVLTF. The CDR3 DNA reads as TGCAGCGTTCCGGGGACAGGGCCCAACGTCCTGACTTTC.

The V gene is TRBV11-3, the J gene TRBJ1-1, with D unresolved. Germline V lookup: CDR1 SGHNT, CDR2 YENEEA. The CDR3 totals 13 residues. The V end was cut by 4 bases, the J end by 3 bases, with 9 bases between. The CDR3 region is CASSSSIDTEAFF. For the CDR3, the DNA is TGTGCCAGCAGCTCGAGTATTGACACTGAAGCTTTCTTT.

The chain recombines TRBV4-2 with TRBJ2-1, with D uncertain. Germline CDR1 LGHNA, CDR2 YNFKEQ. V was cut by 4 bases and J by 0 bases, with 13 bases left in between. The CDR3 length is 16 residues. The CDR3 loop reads CASSPPRASSYNEQFF. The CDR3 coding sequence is TGTGCCAGCAGCCCGCCCCGAGCGAGCTCCTACAATGAGCAGTTCTTC.

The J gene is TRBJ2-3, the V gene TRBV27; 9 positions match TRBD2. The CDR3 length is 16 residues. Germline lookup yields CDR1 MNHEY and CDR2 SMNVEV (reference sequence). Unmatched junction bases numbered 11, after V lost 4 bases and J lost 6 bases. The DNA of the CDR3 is TGTGCCAGCAGTTCCGGACGGCTAGCGGGAAGGGATACGCAGTATTTT. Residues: CASSSGRLAGRDTQYF.

This CDR3 is CASSLDGPYEQYF. CDR3 coding DNA: TGTGCCAGCAGTTTAGACGGCCCCTACGAGCAGTACTTC. The V gene is TRBV12-3 or TRBV12-4, the J gene TRBJ2-7; D remains ambiguous. V was pared by 1 base and J by 2 bases, with 6 bases between. CDR3 length: 13 residues.

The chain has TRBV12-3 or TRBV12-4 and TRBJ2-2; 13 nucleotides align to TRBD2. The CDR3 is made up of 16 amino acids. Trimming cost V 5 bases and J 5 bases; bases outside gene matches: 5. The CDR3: CASSTSGGARTGELFF. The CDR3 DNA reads TGTGCCAGCAGTACTAGCGGGGGGGCCCGAACCGGGGAGCTGTTTTTT.

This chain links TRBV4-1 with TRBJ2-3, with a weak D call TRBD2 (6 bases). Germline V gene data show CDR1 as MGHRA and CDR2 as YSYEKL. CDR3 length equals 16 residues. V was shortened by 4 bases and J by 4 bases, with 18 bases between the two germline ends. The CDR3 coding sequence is TGCGCCAGCAGCCCAGAGGTCCGGGAGCTTTCAGATACGCAGTATTTT. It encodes CASSPEVRELSDTQYF.

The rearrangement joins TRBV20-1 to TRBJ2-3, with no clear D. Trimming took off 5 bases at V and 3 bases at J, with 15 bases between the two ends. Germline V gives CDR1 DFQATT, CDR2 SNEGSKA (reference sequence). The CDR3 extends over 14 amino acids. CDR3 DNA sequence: TGCAGTGCTCAAGACTGGATGAAAACAGATACGCAGTATTTT. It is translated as CSAQDWMKTDTQYF.

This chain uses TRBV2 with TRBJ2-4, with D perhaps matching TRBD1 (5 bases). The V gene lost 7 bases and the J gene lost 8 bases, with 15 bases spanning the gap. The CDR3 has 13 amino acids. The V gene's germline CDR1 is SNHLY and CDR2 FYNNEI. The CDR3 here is CASKRAEQDIQYF. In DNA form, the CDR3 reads TGTGCCAGCAAAAGGGCGGAACAGGACATTCAGTACTTC.

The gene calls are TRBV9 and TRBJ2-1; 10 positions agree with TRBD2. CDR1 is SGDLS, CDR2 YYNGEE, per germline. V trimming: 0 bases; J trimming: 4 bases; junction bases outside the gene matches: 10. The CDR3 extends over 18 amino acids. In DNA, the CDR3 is TGTGCCAGCAGCGTAGTGTCAGCTAGCGGGAGACTATACAATGAGCAGTTCTTC. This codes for CASSVVSASGRLYNEQFF.

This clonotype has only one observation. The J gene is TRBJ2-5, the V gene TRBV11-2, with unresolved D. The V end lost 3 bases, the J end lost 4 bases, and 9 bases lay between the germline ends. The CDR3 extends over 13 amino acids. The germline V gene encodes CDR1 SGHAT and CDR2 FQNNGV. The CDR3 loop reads CASSLGSGETQYF. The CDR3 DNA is TGTGCCAGCAGCTTGGGCTCCGGAGAGACCCAGTACTTC.